The clone carrying this T cell receptor beta chain was counted ten times or more. The antigen is undetermined. TCRdb ran MiXCR on the PCR reads. The sample includes tens of thousands of clones, around 20% of them seen just once. These data are taken from a study of metastatic and nonmetastatic thyroid tumors. The overall study: Samples came from malignant and benign thyroid patients, and repertoires were compared across blood and tumor or nodule tissue.

Overall study results and limits: The study reportedly found significantly higher TCR beta diversity in malignant thyroid tumors than benign nodules, in blood and tumor.

Germline V gene sequence: CDR1 ENHRY, CDR2 SYGVKD. V shed 4 bases and J shed 3 bases, with 13 bases lying between them. The CDR3 contains 15 residues. Patients underwent thyroid surgery, and none had received any treatment before it. V is TRBV10-3 and J is TRBJ1-3; D is unresolved. The clonotype was recovered from a female donor with papillary thyroid cancer or a benign thyroid nodule (not recorded which). Some clones in this sample may be carry-over from other donors' samples. What was sequenced was blood. Written as DNA, the CDR3 is TGTGCCATCAGTGGAGGACTCGGGGATGGAAACACCATATATTTT. Its protein is CAISGGLGDGNTIYF.